This T cell receptor beta chain was sequenced in a study of T cell responses to AZD1222 COVID-19 vaccine (dated by TCRdb to the early 2020s). The study in broad terms: TCR sequencing was performed for 230 to 250 trial participants, of whom approximately 200 were given two doses of AZD1222 and around 26 were given two doses of MenACWY control vaccine. Trial participants were enrolled by age into subgroups of 18-55, 56-69 and 70-plus years, and approximately 150, 30 and 60 TCR-sequenced participants, respectively, were included in these subgroups.

In regard to this clone: What antigen it recognizes has not been identified. The input lacks base qualities; no much larger clone sits a single base away.

The CDR3 regions of human TCRbeta chains were subjected to immunosequencing. The published analysis was carried out like this. Repertoire TCRs were matched against a reference library of SARS-CoV-2-specific TCRs generated with the MIRA antigen-specificity platform. Breadth was defined as the fraction of unique TCRs that were SARS-CoV-2-associated, and depth was defined as the fraction of total T cells that were SARS-CoV-2-associated. Each spike-specific TCR was assigned to its reactive spike region and to a CD4 or CD8 class using the MIRA data. Log10-transformed breadth and depth values were compared by one-way ANOVA with Sidak's multiple comparisons tests. Not all clones reach the TCRdb copy of this immuneACCESS table, which keeps in-frame sequences only. Checked studies attribute under half of the gap to unresolved V genes and leave the rest unexplained. The V and J calls and clone size were taken over from that table, and D and trimming were inferred from the DNA. This sample is represented by about 130,000 clones; 89% of them were singletons. In total, the top ten clones hold approximately 9.8% of the sample.

Overall study outcomes, separate from this receptor: Only five to seven AZD1222 recipients were SARS-CoV-2 seropositive at baseline, limiting conclusions about previously exposed vaccinees. Spike-specific TCR breadth and depth rose significantly after two AZD1222 doses compared with day 0 and with MenACWY recipients. Because no day 14 peak-response samples were available, the repertoires could be characterized only after the peak T cell response. Reportedly, almost half of the unique spike-specific TCRs recognized epitopes lying outside the regions that are mutated in the B.1.351 and B.1.1.7 variants. Participants were mostly white British and included more females than males, and it was suggested by the authors that clonal diversity may have been underestimated. The whole spike protein was spanned by vaccine-associated CD4 TCRs, and dominant responses were seen in regions 160-218 and 743-854. The 56-69-year group was small, and its depth increase did not reach significance, likely because of low power.

Relative to germline, V is 0 bases shorter and J is 7 bases shorter, with 12 bases between their ends. Per the germline V gene, MDHEN is the CDR1 and SYDVKM is the CDR2. From the cysteine through the phenylalanine, the CDR3 covers 15 amino acids. Only the CDR3 DNA stays, 45 bases, in frame from base 1. The time point label, as the study defines it: about 28 days (+/-7) after the second vaccine dose. AZD1222 recipients with second doses at about 4 weeks or about 12 weeks were pooled, because spike-specific TCR depth and breadth did not differ between schedules. Samples from vaccinated people were obtained from the UK trials COV001 and COV002, which included a single-blind randomized controlled phase 2/3 trial of AZD1222 (ChAdOx1 nCoV-19) in healthy adults. For TCRbeta chain sequencing, PBMC samples from trial participants were taken at day 0 and at day 28 after the second dose.

The receptor chain draws on TRBV28 and TRBJ2-2; no D gene can be assigned with confidence. The sample in question was peripheral blood, obtained 28 days after the second AZD1222 dose. This clonotype was sampled from an adult who received the AZD1222 COVID-19 vaccine. CDR3 protein: CASSLWQVHGGELFF. DNA sequence: TGTGCCAGCAGTTTATGGCAGGTACACGGCGGGGAGCTGTTTTTT.